Listed below are T cell receptor beta chains from one sample, sequenced in a study of CD8 T cells in ankylosing spondylitis. TCRdb re-called the 5' RACE reads with MiXCR, one entry per CDR3 protein. The sample holds 250,000 to 350,000 distinct CDR3 sequences; less than 25% are singletons and the top ten take 3.5%. The sequencing input was blood, either unsorted or a sorted T cell fraction (not recorded which). The receptors shown here come from a female donor with ankylosing spondylitis or in good health (not recorded which). Both conserved end residues are part of each CDR3. A D gene is named only where the DNA matches it firmly. A clone size is listed for some rows: how often the clone was seen (once, few, many), or a class if it is expanded.

few	TRBV29-1	TRBJ2-3	NA	TGCAGCGTTGATCACGGCAGGGGGGCAGATACGCAGTATTTT	CSVDHGRGADTQYF
NA	TRBV7-3	TRBJ2-1	NA	TGTGCCAGCAGCTTATCGGGACTTCCAAATGAGCAGTTCTTC	CASSLSGLPNEQFF
NA	TRBV7-9	TRBJ2-1	NA	TGTGCCAGCAGCCGTAGCGGATCTCACAATGAGCAGTTCTTC	CASSRSGSHNEQFF
few	TRBV20-1	TRBJ2-1	TRBD2	TGCAGTGCAGCGGGAGAGGTGTACAATGAGCAGTTCTTC	CSAAGEVYNEQFF
many	TRBV29-1	TRBJ1-1	NA	TGCAGCGGTGTAGGGGTGAACACTGAAGCTTTCTTT	CSGVGVNTEAFF
NA	TRBV20-1	TRBJ2-3	NA	TGCAGTGCTAGATTGGCCACAGATACGCAGTATTTT	CSARLATDTQYF
few	TRBV10-3	TRBJ2-3	TRBD1	TGTGCGGCCGGGACAGGGCCTAGCACAGATACGCAGTATTTT	CAAGTGPSTDTQYF
NA	TRBV15	TRBJ2-7	NA	TGTGCCACCAGCAGAGTAGATAACGAGCAGTACTTC	CATSRVDNEQYF
NA	TRBV20-1	TRBJ2-7	TRBD2	TGCAGTGCTACGGAATCGGCTAGCGGGAGTCTGTACGAGCAGTACTTC	CSATESASGSLYEQYF
NA	TRBV12-3/TRBV12-4	TRBJ2-7	NA	TGTGCCAGCAGTTTACAGAGGGCCTACGAGCAGTACTTC	CASSLQRAYEQYF
few	TRBV12-3/TRBV12-4	TRBJ1-4	NA	TGTGCCAGCAGGGCGACAGGCGCTAGGGCAAAACTGTTTTTT	CASRATGARAKLFF
NA	TRBV6-1	TRBJ1-1	NA	TGTGCCAGCAGCCTGACCGCCCGTACTGAAGCTTTCTTT	CASSLTARTEAFF
NA	TRBV7-9	TRBJ1-6	NA	TGTGCCAGCAGCTTGTTTCAATTCAATACCCTCCACTTT	CASSLFQFNTLHF
NA	TRBV24-1	TRBJ2-1	TRBD2	TGTGCCACCAGTGACCTAGCGGGACCGGAGAATGAGCAGTTCTTC	CATSDLAGPENEQFF
NA	TRBV6-5	TRBJ2-2	NA	TGTGCCAGCAGTTACCGATCGTCGAACACCGGGGAGCTGTTTTTT	CASSYRSSNTGELFF
NA	TRBV7-7	TRBJ2-2	NA	TGTGCCAGCAGCTTAGGTCGGGTGGGGCCGAACACCGGGGAGCTGTTTTTT	CASSLGRVGPNTGELFF
few	TRBV3-1	TRBJ2-1	NA	TGTGCCAGCAGTCCCGACAGCCGAACGTCCTACAATGAGCAGTTCTTC	CASSPDSRTSYNEQFF
many	TRBV20-1	TRBJ2-3	NA	TGCAGTGCTAGAGATACGGGGAGTACAGATACGCAGTATTTT	CSARDTGSTDTQYF
many	TRBV20-1	TRBJ2-7	NA	TGCAGTGCTAGAGAGGCGGCGTCAGGGGACGAGCAGTACTTC	CSAREAASGDEQYF
many	TRBV20-1	TRBJ2-3	NA	TGCAGTGCTAGAGTTATGGGGGGATTGGCAGATACGCAGTATTTT	CSARVMGGLADTQYF
few	TRBV20-1	TRBJ2-7	TRBD2	TGCAGTGCACTAGCGGGCTACGAGCAGTACTTC	CSALAGYEQYF
NA	TRBV18	TRBJ2-2	NA	TGTGCCAGCTCACCACCCGGGACACGAAACACCGGGGAGCTGTTTTTT	CASSPPGTRNTGELFF
many	TRBV7-8	TRBJ1-5	NA	TGTGCCAGCAGCTCCCGACGGGTGAGCAATCAGCCCCAGCATTTT	CASSSRRVSNQPQHF
many	TRBV2	TRBJ2-1	TRBD2	TGTGCCAGCAGTGGAACTAGCGGGAGTCTTAATGAGCAGTTCTTC	CASSGTSGSLNEQFF
NA	TRBV4-3	TRBJ2-2	NA	TGCGCCAGCAGCCAAGTTCCCTCTACGGAGTCCGGGGAGCTGTTTTTT	CASSQVPSTESGELFF
few	TRBV7-3	TRBJ2-7	NA	TGTGCCAGCAGCCCTATACTAGGCTCCTACGAGCAGTACTTC	CASSPILGSYEQYF
NA	TRBV6-1	TRBJ2-3	NA	TGTGCCAGCAGTGAAGTAGGGGATACGCAGTATTTT	CASSEVGDTQYF
few	TRBV20-1	TRBJ2-7	TRBD1	TGCAGTGCTAGACGGACAGGGGGCGTCTACGAGCAGTACTTC	CSARRTGGVYEQYF
many	TRBV7-6	TRBJ2-3	NA	TGTGCCAGCAGCCTCAGGGTATCCACAGATACGCAGTATTTT	CASSLRVSTDTQYF
NA	TRBV20-1	TRBJ2-7	NA	TGCAGTGCTCGAATAGCGGTTCCCTACGAGCAGTACTTC	CSARIAVPYEQYF
few	TRBV20-1	TRBJ2-5	NA	TGCAGTGCTCCGGGACTGTCCGAGACCCAGTACTTC	CSAPGLSETQYF
NA	TRBV20-1	TRBJ2-7	NA	TGCAGTGCTACCATGGAGGCGTACGAGCAGTACTTC	CSATMEAYEQYF
NA	TRBV15	TRBJ2-7	NA	TGTGCCACCAGCAGAGATAACGGGCCTGGAGAGCAGTACTTC	CATSRDNGPGEQYF
NA	TRBV5-4	TRBJ2-4	NA	TGTGCCAGCAGCTCACGACCAGCGGAGGAAAAAAACATTCAGTACTTC	CASSSRPAEEKNIQYF
many	TRBV6-5	TRBJ2-7	TRBD2	TGTGCCAGCAGTTACCGGGCTAGCGGGATCTCTTACGAGCAGTACTTC	CASSYRASGISYEQYF
NA	TRBV7-7	TRBJ2-1	TRBD2	TGTGCCAGCAGCTTAAACGATAGGCCGGGAGGTGAGCAGTTCTTC	CASSLNDRPGGEQFF
NA	TRBV29-1	TRBJ1-4	TRBD1	TGCAGCGTTGTCGGGGACAGGGTAGGAACTAATGAAAAACTGTTTTTT	CSVVGDRVGTNEKLFF
NA	TRBV5-1	TRBJ2-1	NA	TGCGCCAGCAGCTTGAACTTAATCAATGAGCAGTTCTTC	CASSLNLINEQFF
few	TRBV20-1	TRBJ2-7	TRBD1	TGCAGTGCTCTCACAGGGGGCATGAACGAGCAGTACTTC	CSALTGGMNEQYF
many	TRBV29-1	TRBJ2-7	NA	TGCAGCGTTGGGGCGCTGGGGTCGGACGAGCAGTACTTC	CSVGALGSDEQYF
few	TRBV4-3	TRBJ2-5	TRBD2	TGCGCCAGCAGCCCCCTCCTAGCGGGAGGGAGGGAAGAGACCCAGTACTTC	CASSPLLAGGREETQYF
NA	TRBV7-8	TRBJ2-4	NA	TGTGCCAGCAGCGCCATAGGGGGGGGAGCCAAAAACATTCAGTACTTC	CASSAIGGGAKNIQYF
many	TRBV20-1	TRBJ1-1	NA	TGCAGTGCTTCCTTTGAAGGGGGCACTGAAGCTTTCTTT	CSASFEGGTEAFF
few	TRBV20-1	TRBJ2-3	NA	TGCAGTGCGGTTCCAGGGAGAAACACAGATACGCAGTATTTT	CSAVPGRNTDTQYF
NA	TRBV7-2	TRBJ2-7	NA	TGTGCCAGCAACACCCGGGGCAGGTCGGCCGAGCAGTACTTC	CASNTRGRSAEQYF
NA	TRBV6-1	TRBJ1-3	NA	TGTGCCAGCAGTCCGCCACCGACTTTCTCTGGAAACACCATATATTTT	CASSPPPTFSGNTIYF
NA	TRBV7-2	TRBJ2-1	NA	TGTGCCAGCAGCTCGTACAGGGTAAATGAGCAGTTCTTC	CASSSYRVNEQFF
many	TRBV5-1	TRBJ1-1	NA	TGCGCCAGCAGCTTGGGGGACTCAAGGAACACTGAAGCTTTCTTT	CASSLGDSRNTEAFF
NA	TRBV4-3	TRBJ2-1	TRBD2	TGCGCCAGCAGCCAAGATTTTCTAGCGGGAGACAATGAGCAGTTCTTC	CASSQDFLAGDNEQFF
NA	TRBV11-2	TRBJ2-1	TRBD2	TGTGCCAGCACCCTAGGGGTTGCTGGGACTAGCTTCCTTCATGAGCAGTTCTTC	CASTLGVAGTSFLHEQFF
NA	TRBV10-1	TRBJ2-1	NA	TGCGCCAGCAGTGAGGGTCTTGATGAGCAGTTCTTC	CASSEGLDEQFF
NA	TRBV7-6	TRBJ2-1	TRBD1	TGTGCCAGCAGCAAAGACAGGGGATCCTACAATGAGCAGTTCTTC	CASSKDRGSYNEQFF
few	TRBV12-3/TRBV12-4	TRBJ2-3	NA	TGTGCCAGCAGTCCCTGGACCGAGGCCACAGATACGCAGTATTTT	CASSPWTEATDTQYF